What follows are 5 T cell receptor beta chains derived from one specimen sequenced in a study of T-cell memory formation after mild COVID-19. TCRdb re-analysed the 5' RACE reads in MiXCR, keeping a single row per CDR3 protein. The repertoire holds over 450,000 distinct CDR3 sequences, about a fifth seen once, with around 12% in the top ten. The sequenced material came from PBMCs or a T cell subset sorted from them (not recorded which). All receptors derive from an adult woman who had mild COVID-19 (a few samples of this study predate the infection). Cell type and time point are not known.

The chain carries TRBV6-2 or TRBV6-3 and TRBJ2-7, with D uncertain. The germline V gene encodes CDR1 MNHEY and CDR2 SVGEGT. Trimming removed 7 bases from V and 7 bases from J, with 11 bases in between. This CDR3 region has 11 residues. Written as DNA, the CDR3 is TGTGCCAGCACTCATGTAACAGAGCAGTACTTC. Translated: CASTHVTEQYF.

The CDR3, as DNA: TGTGCCAGCAGCCAAGCGCGGTTGTACGGCTCCTACAATGAGCAGTTCTTC. This gives the protein CASSQARLYGSYNEQFF. The genes are TRBV7-8 and TRBJ2-1; D unclear. The V and J ends lost 5 bases and 0 bases respectively, with 17 bases between them. CDR1 and CDR2 from the germline V gene are SGHVS and FQNEAQ. The CDR3 is 17 residues long. The complete variable domain, with remaining parts taken from reference TRBV7-8 and TRBJ2-1, reads GAGVSQSPRYKVAKRGQDVALRCDPISGHVSLFWYQQALGQGPEFLTYFQNEAQLDKSGLPSDRFFAERPEGSVSTLKIQRTQQEDSAVYLCASSQARLYGSYNEQFFGPGTRLTVL.

The chain recombines TRBV5-4 with TRBJ1-1, with D unresolved. Germline V lookup: CDR1 SGHNT, CDR2 YYREEE (reference sequence). Trimming took 5 bases from V and 2 from J, leaving 4 bases between them. The CDR3 spans 11 residues. The DNA for the CDR3 is TGTGCCAGCAGGAAAAACACTGAAGCTTTCTTT. Translating gives CASRKNTEAFF.

The chain is built from TRBV25-1 and TRBJ1-3; D perhaps matches TRBD1 (6 bases). The germline V gene has CDR1 MGHDK and CDR2 SYGVNS. V lost 6 bases, J lost 3 bases, and 9 bases lay in between. CDR3 length: 13 residues. The CDR3 region is CASRPTGGNTIYF. The CDR3 DNA reads as TGTGCCAGCAGACCGACAGGTGGAAACACCATATATTTT.

The chain recombines TRBV4-1 with TRBJ2-1; TRBD2 matches at 11 bases. J lost 3 bases, V lost 1 base, and 14 bases had no gene match. Germline-derived CDR1 and CDR2 are MGHRA and YSYEKL. The CDR3 has 20 residues. CDR3 sequence: CASSQARLAGRPNLYNEQFF. DNA for the CDR3: TGCGCCAGCAGCCAAGCTCGACTAGCGGGAAGACCTAACCTCTACAATGAGCAGTTCTTC.